The 23 T cell receptor beta chains listed next were all sequenced from one sample in a study of shared clonotypes between healthy human individuals. Clones were read by immunoSEQ multiplex PCR, and TCRdb kept only the in-frame ones, dropping some. The sample includes 700,000 or so clones, approximately 79% of them seen just once. Specimen: memory CD4+ T cells sorted from blood. Documented subset: CD45RA-negative fraction. Receptors originate from a woman aged 25 to 39 in good health.

Concerning this clone: In the same sample, other DNA sequences code for this CDR3. The rearrangement links TRBV5-1 to TRBJ1-3; tentative D call: TRBD1 (6 bases). This CDR3 region has 14 residues. CDR1 and CDR2 from the germline V gene are SGHRS and YFSETQ. The V gene lost 4 bases and the J gene lost 2 bases, with 10 bases spanning the gap. CDR3 in amino acids: CASSQGTAGNTIYF. CDR3 nucleotides: TGCGCCAGCAGCCAGGGGACTGCTGGAAACACCATATATTTT.

V and J are TRBV29-1 and TRBJ2-3; 11 bases match TRBD1. There are 15 residues in the CDR3. V dropped 6 bases and J dropped 3; count of bases not matched to a gene: 8. The germline CDR1 and CDR2 sequences are SQVTM and ANQGSEA. This chain's CDR3 is CSVGQGVSGTDTQYF. In DNA, the CDR3 is TGCAGCGTGGGACAGGGGGTTTCTGGGACAGATACGCAGTATTTT.

This chain connects TRBV28 to TRBJ2-1; D call uncertain. V was clipped by 6 bases and J by 4 bases, with 16 bases between them. The CDR3 spans 15 residues. Germline V gene sequence: CDR1 MDHEN, CDR2 SYDVKM. The CDR3: CASRSGSSYYNEQFF. CDR3 nucleotide sequence: TGTGCCAGCAGGTCAGGTTCCTCATATTACAATGAGCAGTTCTTC.

The rearrangement uses TRBV7-5 and TRBJ2-5; TRBD2 is taken as the D call from the table, unchecked against the DNA. TRBV7-5 is a listed pseudogene. The CDR3 loop spans 18 amino acids. CDR3 DNA sequence: TGTGTCAGAAGCTTACTCCCGCTAGCGGGACGTCTTCCAGAGACCCAGTACTTC. Its translation: CVRSLLPLAGRLPETQYF.

Note on this clone: One end of the junction fails to match germline, which may point to a read error. The chain has TRBV2 and TRBJ2-5; TRBD2 matches at 10 bases. This CDR3 region has 14 residues. CDR1 is SNHLY and CDR2 is FYNNEI in the germline V gene. CDR3 residues: CASSESGLASSGDF. CDR3 DNA: TGTGCCAGCAGTGAATCGGGACTAGCGTCTTCTGGGGACTTC.

The count of this clone is one. The chain joins TRBV11-2 to TRBJ2-2; 11 positions match TRBD2. The CDR3 is made up of 19 amino acids. Germline lookup yields CDR1 SGHAT and CDR2 FQNNGV. V lost 5 bases to trimming and J lost 0 bases; unmatched junction nucleotides: 11. DNA of the CDR3: TGTGCCAGCAGCCAGTACGGCGGTAGCGGGAGGGCGAACACCGGGGAGCTGTTTTTT. Protein sequence: CASSQYGGSGRANTGELFF.

There are a few counts of this clone. The V call is TRBV28, the J call TRBJ2-7; D uncertain. The germline gives CDR1 MDHEN, CDR2 SYDVKM. This CDR3 is built from 14 residues. Trimming took 8 bases from V and 0 from J, leaving 14 bases between them. Here the CDR3 DNA reads TGTGCCAGCCAACGGAACTTGGTCTCCTACGAGCAGTACTTC. Its protein is CASQRNLVSYEQYF.

The J gene is TRBJ2-3, the V gene TRBV29-1; 8 nucleotides line up with TRBD2. The V and J ends lost 6 bases and 2 bases, in that order; junction bases with no gene match: 16. The CDR3 is 17 amino acids. The germline CDR1 and CDR2 sequences are SQVTM and ANQGSEA. The DNA for the CDR3 is TGCAGCGTGACTAGCGCCCTGGGAGAAGATTACACAGATACGCAGTATTTT. Protein: CSVTSALGEDYTDTQYF.

The rearrangement uses TRBV28 and TRBJ2-7; tentative D call: TRBD2 (5 bases). CDR1 is MDHEN and CDR2 is SYDVKM in the germline V gene. The germline V and J ends were trimmed by 7 bases and 3 bases, with 25 bases remaining between them. The CDR3 loop spans 17 amino acids. DNA for the CDR3: TGTGCCAGCATTCCCAGCGGTGGCAGCAAAGGTGGCTACGAGCAGTACTTC. Protein product: CASIPSGGSKGGYEQYF. Filled out from reference TRBV28 and TRBJ2-7, the complete variable domain reads DVKVTQSSRYLVKRTGEKVFLECVQDMDHENMFWYRQDPGLGLRLIYFSYDVKMKEKGDIPEGYSVSREKKERFSLILESASTNQTSMYLCASIPSGGSKGGYEQYFGPGTRLTVT.

This sequence joins TRBV27 and TRBJ2-3; TRBD2 matches at 10 bases. This CDR3 region has 17 residues. Per germline, CDR1 MNHEY and CDR2 SMNVEV (reference sequence). The ends lost 5 bases at V and 6 bases at J; junction bases unmatched: 14. CDR3 in DNA: TGTGCCAGCAGTCCCAGGGGGACTAGCGTCTTGGCCGATACGCAGTATTTT. This gives the protein CASSPRGTSVLADTQYF.

The chain employs TRBV5-1 and TRBJ1-1, with 11 bases matching TRBD1. This CDR3 is 18 amino acids long. The J segment lost 1 base and the V segment lost 2 bases, leaving 10 bases of the junction unmatched. The germline V gene has CDR1 SGHRS and CDR2 YFSETQ. CDR3 nucleotides: TGCGCCAGCAGCTTAGGTAGGGACAGGGGGAATAAGAACACTGAAGCTTTCTTT. Protein sequence: CASSLGRDRGNKNTEAFF.

This clone came up a few times. The chain recombines TRBV28 with TRBJ1-4; D unresolved. The CDR3 loop spans 15 amino acids. With 10 bases removed from V and 4 bases from J, the gap between germline ends came to 19 bases. Looked up from germline, CDR1 is MDHEN and CDR2 is SYDVKM. The CDR3 bases are TGTGCCACCCGGGCACCTACGGGAATTAATGAAAAACTGTTTTTT. Its translation: CATRAPTGINEKLFF.

The J gene is TRBJ2-6, the V gene TRBV5-6; D is unclear. V lost 1 base, J lost 2 bases, and 7 bases lay in between. CDR1 is SGHDT and CDR2 is YYEEEE in the germline V gene. The CDR3 contains 15 residues. As DNA, the CDR3 is TGTGCCAGCAGCTTGAGAGTGACTGGGGCCAACGTCCTGACTTTC. The encoded protein is CASSLRVTGANVLTF.

V and J are TRBV20-1 and TRBJ2-7, with D perhaps matching TRBD2 (5 bases). This CDR3 spans 11 amino acids. CDR1 and CDR2 (germline): DFQATT, SNEGSKA (reference sequence). V shed 3 bases and J shed 6 bases, with 9 bases lying between them. The CDR3 region is CSARRVGEQYF. The DNA of the CDR3 is TGCAGTGCTAGGAGGGTCGGCGAGCAGTACTTC.

This clone was seen once. This rearrangement joins TRBV15 to TRBJ2-1, with 8 bases aligning to TRBD1. V trimming: 4 bases; J trimming: 6 bases; junction bases outside the gene matches: 17. The length of the CDR3 is 18 residues. Germline V gives CDR1 LNHNV, CDR2 YYDKDF (reference sequence). CDR3: CATSTRGGDRGGFNEQFF. In DNA, the CDR3 is TGTGCCACCAGCACTAGAGGCGGTGACAGGGGAGGATTCAATGAGCAGTTCTTC.

V usage is TRBV27 and J usage is TRBJ2-7; 9 bases are a match to TRBD1. The ends lost 3 bases at V and 5 bases at J; junction bases unmatched: 11. Germline V gene sequence: CDR1 MNHEY, CDR2 SMNVEV (reference sequence). This CDR3 is 16 amino acids long. This CDR3 is CASSFLTGTGPHEQYF. The CDR3 DNA sequence: TGTGCCAGCAGTTTCTTAACGGGGACAGGGCCCCACGAGCAGTACTTC.

The chain combines TRBV11-3 with TRBJ2-7; 7 nucleotides line up with TRBD2. Germline V lookup: CDR1 SGHNT, CDR2 YENEEA. The CDR3 extends over 15 amino acids. V shed 5 bases, J shed 3 bases, and the junction held 10 bases outside the gene matches. The CDR3 DNA is TGTGCCAGCAGCGTCACTAGCGACCGAATCTACGAGCAGTACTTC. It specifies CASSVTSDRIYEQYF.

Note on this clone: Given a far larger clone just one base away, this is likely a sequencing read error. The gene calls are TRBV11-2 and TRBJ1-1, with no clear D. Germline values: CDR1 SGHAT, CDR2 FQNNGV. The CDR3 has 13 amino acids. Between the trimmed V and J ends, which lost 0 bases and 1 base, there was a span of 3 bases. CDR3 region: CASSLERNTEAFF. The CDR3 bases are TGTGCCAGCAGCTTAGAGAGGAACACTGAAGCTTTCTTT.

The CDR3 DNA sequence: TGTGCCAGCAGCCCCGGCCAGCGGGGGTGGGAGCAGTACTTC. It codes for CASSPGQRGWEQYF. The chain uses TRBV7-3 and TRBJ2-7; 8 positions match TRBD2. There are 14 residues in the CDR3. V dropped 5 bases and J dropped 7; count of bases not matched to a gene: 10. Germline V gives CDR1 SGHTA, CDR2 FQGTGA.

This sequence joins TRBV6-4 and TRBJ1-1; 7 bases map to TRBD1. The CDR3 loop spans 15 amino acids. From germline, CDR1 is MRHNA and CDR2 SNTAGT. V lost 3 bases, J lost 4 bases, and 8 bases stayed unmatched. The CDR3 nucleotides read TGTGCCAGCAGTGATCAGCCGGGACAGAGCACTGAAGCTTTCTTT. Amino acids: CASSDQPGQSTEAFF.

To note about this clone: A read error may explain this, as a much larger clone is one base away. Other DNA sequences in this sample translate to the same CDR3. J is TRBJ1-1 and V is TRBV20-1; D is undetermined. V was shortened by 5 bases and J by 3 bases, with 7 bases between the two germline ends. The CDR3 sequence is 11 residues long. Germline CDR1 DFQATT, CDR2 SNEGSKA (reference sequence). CDR3 DNA sequence: TGCAGTGCTGACCGGGACACTGAAGCTTTCTTT. Protein product: CSADRDTEAFF.

The chain uses TRBV2 and TRBJ1-1, with D unresolved. This CDR3 is built from 15 residues. In germline, CDR1 is SNHLY, CDR2 FYNNEI. V gave up 2 bases and J gave up 0 bases, with 10 bases separating them. In DNA form, the CDR3 reads TGTGCCAGCAGTGAATTAACTGGGGTGAACACTGAAGCTTTCTTT. Protein: CASSELTGVNTEAFF.

This clone came up many times. V and J are TRBV28 and TRBJ1-2; D remains unclear. Per germline, CDR1 MDHEN and CDR2 SYDVKM. V lost 5 bases and J lost 8, with 18 bases in between. The CDR3 has 14 residues. CDR3 bases: TGTGCCAGCAGTCAATGGACGGCGGGAGGAGGCTACACCTTC. Translated: CASSQWTAGGGYTF.